This T cell receptor (beta chain) originates from a study of T cell changes during pregnancy in multiple sclerosis. The method was immunoSEQ multiplex PCR; TCRdb's version includes in-frame clones alone and lacks a portion of them. The repertoire has under 50,000 clones, around 95% of them found once; the top ten carry over 4.5%. V gave up 4 bases and J gave up 5 bases, with 15 bases separating them. CDR3 length: 16 amino acids. The V gene's germline CDR1 is SGHDN and CDR2 FVKESK. Sequencing was performed on CD8+ T cells from peripheral blood mononuclear cells, taken in the first trimester of pregnancy. The clonotype originates from a female donor with multiple sclerosis, enrolled in a pregnancy study. The chain links TRBV14 to TRBJ2-6; TRBD2 is a possible D gene (6 bases). The CDR3 DNA reads as TGTGCCAGCAGCCCCGGGAGAGATTCTTGGGCCAACGTCCTGACTTTC. Its protein product is CASSPGRDSWANVLTF. Looking up the rest from reference TRBV14 and TRBJ2-6 gives the full variable domain: EAGVTQFPSHSVIEKGQTVTLRCDPISGHDNLYWYRRVMGKEIKFLLHFVKESKQDESGMPNNRFLAERTGGTYSTLKVQPAELEDSGVYFCASSPGRDSWANVLTFGAGSRLTVL.